This TCR beta chain was sequenced during a study of cytomegalovirus exposure and HLA in healthy donors. Worth noting for this clone: Its antigen is unidentified.

V lost 2 bases to trimming and J lost 11 bases, with 15 bases between them. Germline V lookup: CDR1 MNHEY, CDR2 SVGAGI. The length of the CDR3 is 13 residues. Broader study findings: Most CMV-associated TCR beta chains appeared HLA-restricted in a later analysis.

While unrecorded immune exposures were likely, the donors were nominally healthy when sampled. The study ran its PCR with 60 Vbeta and 13 Jbeta primers. Produced via immunoSEQ multiplex PCR; TCRdb's table is partial and in-frame only. The sample contains roughly 190,000 clones, roughly 72% of which appear only once. The chain carries TRBV6-5 and TRBJ1-2; D possibly corresponds to TRBD1 (6 bases). The sequence was collected from a woman aged 25 to 45 in good health and CMV-seropositive. Sequenced material: PBMCs. This CDR3 reads CASSYRDTRSYTF. In DNA, the CDR3 is TGTGCCAGCAGTTACCGGGACACCCGGAGTTACACCTTC.